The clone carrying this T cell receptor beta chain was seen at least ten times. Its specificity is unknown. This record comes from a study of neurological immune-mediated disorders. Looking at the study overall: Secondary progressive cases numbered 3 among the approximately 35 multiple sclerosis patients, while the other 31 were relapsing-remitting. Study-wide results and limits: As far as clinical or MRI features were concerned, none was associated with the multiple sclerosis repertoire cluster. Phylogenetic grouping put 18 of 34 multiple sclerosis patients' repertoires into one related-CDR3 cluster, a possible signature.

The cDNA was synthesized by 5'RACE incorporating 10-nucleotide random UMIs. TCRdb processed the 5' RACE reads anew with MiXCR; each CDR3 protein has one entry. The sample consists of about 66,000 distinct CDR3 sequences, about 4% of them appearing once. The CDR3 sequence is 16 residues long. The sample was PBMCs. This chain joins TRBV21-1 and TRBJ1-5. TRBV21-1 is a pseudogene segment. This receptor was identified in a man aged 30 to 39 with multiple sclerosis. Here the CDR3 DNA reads TGTGCAAGCAAGGTTGTGATTTGGACCCGCAATCAGCCCCAGCATTTT. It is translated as CASKVVIWTRNQPQHF.